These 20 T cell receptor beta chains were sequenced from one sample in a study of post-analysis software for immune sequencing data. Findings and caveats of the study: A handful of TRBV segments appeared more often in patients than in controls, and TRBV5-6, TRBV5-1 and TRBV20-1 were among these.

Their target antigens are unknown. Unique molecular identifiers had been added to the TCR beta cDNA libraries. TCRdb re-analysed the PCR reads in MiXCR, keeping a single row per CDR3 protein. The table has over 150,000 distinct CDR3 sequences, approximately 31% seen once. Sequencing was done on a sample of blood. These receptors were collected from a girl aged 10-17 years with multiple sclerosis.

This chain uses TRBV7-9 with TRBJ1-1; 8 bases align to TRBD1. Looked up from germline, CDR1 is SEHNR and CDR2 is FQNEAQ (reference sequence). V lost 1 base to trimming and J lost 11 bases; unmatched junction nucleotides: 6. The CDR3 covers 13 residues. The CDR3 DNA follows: TGTGCCAGCAGCTTAGGTGTAGGGGACAGGGCTTTCTTT. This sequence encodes CASSLGVGDRAFF.

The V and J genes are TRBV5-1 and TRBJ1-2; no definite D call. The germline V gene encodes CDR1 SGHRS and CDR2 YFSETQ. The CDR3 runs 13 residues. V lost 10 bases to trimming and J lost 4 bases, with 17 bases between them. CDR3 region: CASRPGSGYGYTF. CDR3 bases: TGCGCCTCCAGGCCGGGGTCCGGCTATGGCTACACCTTC.

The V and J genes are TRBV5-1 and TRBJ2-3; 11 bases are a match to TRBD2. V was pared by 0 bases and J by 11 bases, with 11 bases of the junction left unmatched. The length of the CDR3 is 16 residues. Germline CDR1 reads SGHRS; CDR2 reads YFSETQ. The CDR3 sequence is CASSLGTSGSEVEQYF. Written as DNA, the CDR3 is TGCGCCAGCAGCTTGGGAACTAGCGGGAGTGAGGTCGAGCAGTATTTT.

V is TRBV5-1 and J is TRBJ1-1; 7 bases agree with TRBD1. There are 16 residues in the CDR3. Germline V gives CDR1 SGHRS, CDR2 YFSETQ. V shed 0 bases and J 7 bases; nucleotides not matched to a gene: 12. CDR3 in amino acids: CASSLDGRGRNREAFF. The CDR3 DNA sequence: TGCGCCAGCAGCTTGGACGGCAGGGGGAGGAACCGTGAAGCTTTCTTT.

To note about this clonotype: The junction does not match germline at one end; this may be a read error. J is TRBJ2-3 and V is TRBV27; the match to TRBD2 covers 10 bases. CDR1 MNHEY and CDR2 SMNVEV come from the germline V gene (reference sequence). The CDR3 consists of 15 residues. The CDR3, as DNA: TGTGCCGGCAGTTTGCTAGCGGGGGTCACAGATACGCAGTATTTT. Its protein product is CAGSLLAGVTDTQYF.

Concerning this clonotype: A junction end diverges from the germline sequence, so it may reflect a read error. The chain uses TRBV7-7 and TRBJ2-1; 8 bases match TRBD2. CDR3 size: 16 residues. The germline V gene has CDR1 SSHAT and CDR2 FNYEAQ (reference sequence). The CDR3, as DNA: TGTGCTAGCAGCTCGAGAAGCGGGAGCTCCTACAATGCGCAGTTCTTC. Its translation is CASSSRSGSSYNAQFF.

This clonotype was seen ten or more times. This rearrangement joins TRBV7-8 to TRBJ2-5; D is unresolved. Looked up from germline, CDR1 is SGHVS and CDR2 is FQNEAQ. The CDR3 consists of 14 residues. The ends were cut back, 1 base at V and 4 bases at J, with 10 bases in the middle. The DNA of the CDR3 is TGTGCCAGCAGCTTAGATACGCCGGGAGAGACCCAGTACTTC. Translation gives CASSLDTPGETQYF.

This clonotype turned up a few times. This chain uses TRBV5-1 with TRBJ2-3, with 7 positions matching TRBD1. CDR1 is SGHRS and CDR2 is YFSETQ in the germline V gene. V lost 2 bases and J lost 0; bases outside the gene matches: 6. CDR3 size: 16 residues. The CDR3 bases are TGCGCCAGCAGCTTTTCCCGGGACAGCAGCACAGATACGCAGTATTTT. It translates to CASSFSRDSSTDTQYF.

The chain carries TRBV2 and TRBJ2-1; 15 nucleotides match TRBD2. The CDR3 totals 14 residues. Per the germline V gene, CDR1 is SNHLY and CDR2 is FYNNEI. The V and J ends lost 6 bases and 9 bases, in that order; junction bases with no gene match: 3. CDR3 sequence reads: CASSRTSGRAEQFF. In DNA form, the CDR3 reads TGTGCCAGCAGCAGGACTAGCGGGAGGGCTGAGCAGTTCTTC.

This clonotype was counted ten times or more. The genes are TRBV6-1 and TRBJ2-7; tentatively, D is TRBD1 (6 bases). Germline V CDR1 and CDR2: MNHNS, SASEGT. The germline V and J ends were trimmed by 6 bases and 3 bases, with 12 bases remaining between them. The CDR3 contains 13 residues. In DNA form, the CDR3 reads TGTGCCAGCAGCCTCACAGGGTACTACGAGCAGTACTTC. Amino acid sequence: CASSLTGYYEQYF.

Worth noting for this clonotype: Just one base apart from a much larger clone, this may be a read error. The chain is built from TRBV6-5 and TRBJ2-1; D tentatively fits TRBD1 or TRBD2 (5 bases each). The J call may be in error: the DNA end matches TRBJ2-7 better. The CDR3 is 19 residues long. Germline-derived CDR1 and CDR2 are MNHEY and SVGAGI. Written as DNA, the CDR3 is TGTGCCAGCAGTTACTCGATAGGCTCAGGGACCCTTGGCTACAATGAGCAGTACTTC. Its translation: CASSYSIGSGTLGYNEQYF.

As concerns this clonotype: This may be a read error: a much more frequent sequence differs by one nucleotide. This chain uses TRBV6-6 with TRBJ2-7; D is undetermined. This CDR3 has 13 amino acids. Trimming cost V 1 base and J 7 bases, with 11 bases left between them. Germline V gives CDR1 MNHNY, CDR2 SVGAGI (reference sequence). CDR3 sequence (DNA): TGTGCCAGCAGTTACTTTCCGAACAATGAGCAGTACTTC. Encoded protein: CASSYFPNNEQYF.

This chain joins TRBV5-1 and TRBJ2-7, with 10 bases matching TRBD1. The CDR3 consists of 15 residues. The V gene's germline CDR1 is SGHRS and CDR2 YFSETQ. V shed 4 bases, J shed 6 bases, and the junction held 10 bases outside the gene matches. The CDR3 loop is CASSDRDRGLVEQYF. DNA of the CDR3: TGCGCCAGCAGCGACCGGGACAGGGGACTCGTCGAGCAGTACTTC.

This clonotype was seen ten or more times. CDR3 loop: CASRYQALKETQYF. DNA of the CDR3: TGTGCCAGCAGATATCAGGCTTTGAAAGAGACCCAGTACTTC. The chain is built from TRBV6-6 and TRBJ2-5, with unresolved D. The germline CDR1 and CDR2 sequences are MNHNY and SVGAGI (reference sequence). With 6 bases removed from V and 3 bases from J, the gap between germline ends came to 14 bases. The CDR3 consists of 14 residues.

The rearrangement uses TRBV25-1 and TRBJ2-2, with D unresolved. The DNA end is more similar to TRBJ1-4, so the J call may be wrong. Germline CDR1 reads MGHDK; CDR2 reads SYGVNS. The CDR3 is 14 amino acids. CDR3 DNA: TGTGCCAGCAGTGAATTCGGGGCTAATGAAAAACTGTTTTTT. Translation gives CASSEFGANEKLFF.

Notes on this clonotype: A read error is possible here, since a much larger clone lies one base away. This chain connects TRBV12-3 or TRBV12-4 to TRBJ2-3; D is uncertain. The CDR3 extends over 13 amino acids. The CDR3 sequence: CASSFSGTDAQYF. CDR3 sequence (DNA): TGTGCCAGCAGTTTTTCCGGCACAGATGCGCAGTATTTT.

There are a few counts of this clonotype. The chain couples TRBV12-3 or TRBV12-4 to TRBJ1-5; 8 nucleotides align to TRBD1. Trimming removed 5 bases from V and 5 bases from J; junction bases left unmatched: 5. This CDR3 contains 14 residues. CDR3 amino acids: CASSQGAYYQPQHF. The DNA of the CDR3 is TGTGCCAGCAGTCAGGGGGCCTATTATCAGCCCCAGCATTTT.

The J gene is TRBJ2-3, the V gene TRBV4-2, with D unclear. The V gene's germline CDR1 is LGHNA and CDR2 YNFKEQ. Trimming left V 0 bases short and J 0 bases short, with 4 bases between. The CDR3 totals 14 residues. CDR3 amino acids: CASSQDTSTDTQYF. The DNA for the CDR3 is TGTGCCAGCAGCCAAGATACGAGCACAGATACGCAGTATTTT.

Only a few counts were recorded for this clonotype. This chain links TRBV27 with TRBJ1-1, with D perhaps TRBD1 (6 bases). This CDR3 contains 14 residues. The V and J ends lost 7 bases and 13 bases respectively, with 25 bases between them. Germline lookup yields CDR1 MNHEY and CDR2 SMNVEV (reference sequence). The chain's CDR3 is CASMGGEPYVKGFF. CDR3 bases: TGTGCCAGCATGGGGGGCGAACCTTACGTCAAAGGTTTCTTT.

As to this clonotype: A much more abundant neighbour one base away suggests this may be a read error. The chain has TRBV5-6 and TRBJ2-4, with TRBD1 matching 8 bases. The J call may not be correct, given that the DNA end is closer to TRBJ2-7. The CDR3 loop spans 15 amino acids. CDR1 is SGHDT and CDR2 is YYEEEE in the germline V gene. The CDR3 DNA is TGTGCCAGCAGCTGTGACAGGGGTGGTGCCTACGAGCAGTACTTC. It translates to CASSCDRGGAYEQYF.